The 18 T cell receptor beta chains listed next were all sequenced from one sample in a study of response to subunit inactivated influenza vaccine. A single record per CDR3 protein comes from TCRdb applying MiXCR to the RT-PCR reads. Of approximately 530,000 distinct CDR3 sequences detected, about 7.6% appear once; the ten largest clones hold over 10%. Sample: PBMCs from blood, taken approximately 25 months after vaccination. The source is a man aged 50-75 years who received an inactivated influenza vaccine.

The chain is built from TRBV3-1 and TRBJ2-3; D is unclear. The CDR3 contains 16 residues. CDR1 and CDR2 from the germline V gene are LGHDT and YNNKEL (reference sequence). Trimming cost V 3 bases and J 2 bases, with 15 bases left between them. The CDR3 is CASSQQIEGNTDTQYF. The CDR3 nucleotides are TGTGCCAGCAGCCAGCAAATCGAAGGGAACACAGATACGCAGTATTTT.

This chain joins TRBV10-3 and TRBJ2-3; tentative D call: TRBD2 (6 bases). CDR3 size: 15 residues. Germline CDR1 is ENHRY and CDR2 is SYGVKD. V dropped 11 bases and J dropped 1 base, with 19 bases sitting between them. CDR3 protein: CAATTPGLRTDTQYF. CDR3 DNA: TGTGCCGCCACTACCCCGGGACTTCGCACAGATACGCAGTATTTT.

Here the CDR3 reads CASSFWQSNNEQFF. CDR3 sequence (DNA): TGTGCCAGCAGTTTCTGGCAGTCTAACAATGAGCAGTTCTTC. The V and J genes are TRBV28 and TRBJ2-1; no clear D. The germline gives CDR1 MDHEN, CDR2 SYDVKM. Trimming left V 3 bases short and J 5 bases short, with 11 bases between. This CDR3 has 14 amino acids.

In this sample, this clonotype turned up many times. The rearrangement joins TRBV6-1 to TRBJ2-7, with D possibly being TRBD1 (6 bases). The CDR3 is made up of 15 amino acids. CDR1 is MNHNS and CDR2 is SASEGT in the germline V gene. Trimming cost V 8 bases and J 0 bases, with 17 bases left between them. CDR3 DNA sequence: TGTGCCAGCGGTCTGGGGGCAAGGAACTCCTACGAGCAGTACTTC. The encoded protein is CASGLGARNSYEQYF.

The chain links TRBV7-9 to TRBJ1-4; D unclear. Germline CDR1 SEHNR, CDR2 FQNEAQ (reference sequence). V lost 1 base, J lost 5 bases, and 8 bases lay in between. The CDR3 loop spans 14 amino acids. The CDR3 nucleotides read TGTGCCAGCAGCTTAGGAGTTTCCAATGAAAAACTGTTTTTT. Its protein is CASSLGVSNEKLFF.

About this clonotype itself: This may come from a read error, since a much larger clone is one base off. The chain links TRBV3-1 to TRBJ1-5, with D uncertain. The CDR3 sequence is 14 residues long. Per the germline V gene, CDR1 is LGHDT and CDR2 is YNNKEL (reference sequence). The V and J ends lost 4 bases and 2 bases respectively, with 9 bases between them. The CDR3, as DNA: TGTGCCAGCAGCCGATTTAGGGGCAATCAGCCCCAGCATTTT. Amino acid sequence: CASSRFRGNQPQHF.

The chain joins TRBV6-1 to TRBJ1-5; D is perhaps TRBD1 (5 bases). Germline loops: CDR1 MNHNS, CDR2 SASEGT. Trimming cost V 6 bases and J 4 bases, with 13 bases left between them. This CDR3 has 14 residues. This CDR3 is CASRPRGTNQPQHF. CDR3 nucleotide sequence: TGTGCCAGCAGACCTAGGGGCACGAATCAGCCCCAGCATTTT.

The genes are TRBV7-2 and TRBJ1-6; maybe TRBD1 (6 bases). The germline gives CDR1 SGHTA, CDR2 FQGNSA. There are 15 residues in the CDR3. Trimming removed 5 bases at V and 7 bases at J, with 15 bases between. CDR3 amino acids: CASSSAQGKNSPLHF. In DNA form, the CDR3 reads TGTGCCAGCAGCAGTGCACAGGGAAAGAATTCACCCCTCCACTTT.

This clonotype has more than one count but fewer than ten. The chain joins TRBV6-2 or TRBV6-3 to TRBJ1-2, with D unclear. Between the trimmed V and J ends, which lost 4 bases and 4 bases, there was a span of 7 bases. The CDR3 length is 12 residues. Germline assignment: CDR1 MNHEY and CDR2 SVGEGT. This chain's CDR3 is CASSSQGYGYTF. DNA of the CDR3: TGTGCCAGCAGTTCCCAAGGCTATGGCTACACCTTC.

This clonotype appeared a few times. The rearrangement joins TRBV12-3 or TRBV12-4 to TRBJ2-3, with TRBD2 identical over 8 bases. The CDR3 is made up of 14 amino acids. J was trimmed by 5 bases and V by 10 bases; bases with no gene match: 11. In DNA form, the CDR3 reads TGTGCCACCCAACCCGGGACTAGTATAGATACGCAGTATTTT. Translated: CATQPGTSIDTQYF.

The V and J genes are TRBV12-3 or TRBV12-4 and TRBJ1-4; 10 bases map to TRBD1. Germline trimming cut 6 bases from V and 7 bases from J; bases unmatched to any gene: 14. The CDR3 totals 17 residues. DNA of the CDR3: TGTGCCAGCAGACCCGGGACAGGGGCCCGGGGATCTGAAAAACTGTTTTTT. Its translation: CASRPGTGARGSEKLFF.

J is TRBJ2-3 and V is TRBV5-1, with 10 nucleotides matching TRBD2. Unmatched junction bases numbered 5, after V lost 5 bases and J lost 2 bases. Germline V gives CDR1 SGHRS, CDR2 YFSETQ. This CDR3 region has 15 residues. The CDR3 nucleotides are TGCGCCAGCAGATTCACTAGCGGGACCACAGATACGCAGTATTTT. Its translation: CASRFTSGTTDTQYF.

This clonotype has more than one count but fewer than ten. The genes are TRBV5-5 and TRBJ1-2; the D is unclear. Looked up from germline, CDR1 is SGHKS and CDR2 is YYEKEE (reference sequence). The V end lost 4 bases, the J end lost 4 bases, and 14 bases lay between the germline ends. The CDR3 length is 14 residues. CDR3: CASSARDMGYGYTF. CDR3 DNA sequence: TGTGCCAGCAGCGCCCGTGATATGGGCTATGGCTACACCTTC.

This clonotype was found many times. The chain recombines TRBV12-3 or TRBV12-4 with TRBJ2-5, with 7 bases matching TRBD1. CDR3 length: 14 residues. With V trimmed by 5 bases and J by 5 bases, 8 bases remained unmatched. The CDR3 bases are TGTGCCAGCAGTCCCAGACAGGGTGCGGAGACCCAGTACTTC. The encoded protein is CASSPRQGAETQYF.

This clonotype was recorded at least ten times. The chain couples TRBV11-1 to TRBJ1-1; possibly TRBD1 for D (6 bases). This CDR3 has 14 residues. Germline V gives CDR1 SGHAT, CDR2 FQDESV (reference sequence). V gave up 3 bases and J gave up 2 bases, with 10 bases separating them. The CDR3 reads CASSFQQGNTEAFF. Here the CDR3 DNA reads TGTGCCAGCAGCTTTCAACAGGGAAACACTGAAGCTTTCTTT.

This clonotype was observed many times. The gene calls are TRBV7-2 and TRBJ2-3; D possibly matches TRBD1 or TRBD2 (5 bases each). V was trimmed by 1 base and J by 6 bases, leaving 14 bases between them. The CDR3 is 15 residues long. Germline assignment: CDR1 SGHTA and CDR2 FQGNSA. The chain's CDR3 is CASSLGGTIGDTQYF. The CDR3 DNA follows: TGTGCCAGCAGCTTAGGGGGGACCATTGGCGATACGCAGTATTTT.

This clonotype was seen at least ten times. The chain is built from TRBV12-3 or TRBV12-4 and TRBJ2-5; 8 bases are shared with TRBD1. J lost 7 bases, V lost 6 bases, and 7 bases had no gene match. CDR3 length equals 13 residues. The CDR3 sequence: CASSPTGVGTQYF. CDR3 DNA: TGTGCCAGCAGCCCGACAGGGGTCGGGACCCAGTACTTC.

This clonotype was counted a few times. The chain joins TRBV12-3 or TRBV12-4 to TRBJ1-2; the match to TRBD1 covers 8 bases. V dropped 4 bases and J dropped 8; count of bases not matched to a gene: 3. CDR3 size: 12 residues. The CDR3 spells CASSWTGRGYTF. In DNA form, the CDR3 reads TGTGCCAGCAGTTGGACAGGGCGGGGCTACACCTTC.